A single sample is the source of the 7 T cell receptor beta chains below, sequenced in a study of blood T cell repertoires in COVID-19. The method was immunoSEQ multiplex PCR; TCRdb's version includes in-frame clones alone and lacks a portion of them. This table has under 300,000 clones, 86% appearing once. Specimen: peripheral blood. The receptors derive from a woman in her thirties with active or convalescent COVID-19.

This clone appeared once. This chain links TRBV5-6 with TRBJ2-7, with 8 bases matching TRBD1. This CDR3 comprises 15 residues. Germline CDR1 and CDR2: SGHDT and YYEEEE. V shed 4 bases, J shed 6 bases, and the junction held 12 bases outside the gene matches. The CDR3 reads CASSRLDREISEQYF. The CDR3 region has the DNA TGTGCCAGCAGCCGCCTGGACAGGGAAATCAGCGAGCAGTACTTC.

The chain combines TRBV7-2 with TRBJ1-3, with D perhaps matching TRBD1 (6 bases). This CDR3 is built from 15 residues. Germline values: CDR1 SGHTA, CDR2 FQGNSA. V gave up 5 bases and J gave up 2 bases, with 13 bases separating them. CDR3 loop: CASSTNKGAGNTIYF. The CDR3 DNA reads TGTGCCAGCAGCACCAATAAGGGGGCTGGAAACACCATATATTTT.

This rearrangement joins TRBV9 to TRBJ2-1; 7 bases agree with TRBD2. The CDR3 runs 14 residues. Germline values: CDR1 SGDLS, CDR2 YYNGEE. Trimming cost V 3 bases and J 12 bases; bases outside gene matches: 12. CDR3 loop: CASSAGPPGGGQFF. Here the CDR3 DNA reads TGTGCCAGCAGCGCGGGGCCTCCGGGGGGAGGGCAGTTCTTC.

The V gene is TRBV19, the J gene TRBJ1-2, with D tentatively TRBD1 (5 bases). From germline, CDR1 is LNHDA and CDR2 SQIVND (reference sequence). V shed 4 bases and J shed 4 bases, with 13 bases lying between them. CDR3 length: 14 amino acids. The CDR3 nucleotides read TGTGCCAGTAGTAAGACAGAGCCCATCTATGGCTACACCTTC. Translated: CASSKTEPIYGYTF. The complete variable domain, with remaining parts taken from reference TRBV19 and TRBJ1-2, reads DGGITQSPKYLFRKEGQNVTLSCEQNLNHDAMYWYRQDPGQGLRLIYYSQIVNDFQKGDIAEGYSVSREKKESFPLTVTSAQKNPTAFYLCASSKTEPIYGYTFGSGTRLTVV.

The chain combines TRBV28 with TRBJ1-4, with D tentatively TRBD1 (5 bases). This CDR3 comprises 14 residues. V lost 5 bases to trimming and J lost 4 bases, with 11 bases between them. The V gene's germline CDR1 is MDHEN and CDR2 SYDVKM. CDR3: CASSGGGYNEKLFF. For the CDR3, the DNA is TGTGCCAGCAGTGGGGGAGGCTATAATGAAAAACTGTTTTTT.

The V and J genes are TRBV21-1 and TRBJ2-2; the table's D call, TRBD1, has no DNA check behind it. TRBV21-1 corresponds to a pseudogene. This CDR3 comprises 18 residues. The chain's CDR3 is CAGPPGQLYFRNTGELFF. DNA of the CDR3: TGTGCCGGCCCCCCGGGACAACTTTACTTTAGGAACACCGGGGAGCTGTTTTTT.

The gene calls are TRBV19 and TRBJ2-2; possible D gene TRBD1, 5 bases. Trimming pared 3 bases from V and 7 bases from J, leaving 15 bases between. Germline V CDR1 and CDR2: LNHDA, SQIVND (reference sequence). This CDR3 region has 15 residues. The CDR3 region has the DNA TGTGCCAGTAGTATTGGGCAGGGTATAAACGGGGAGCTGTTTTTT. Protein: CASSIGQGINGELFF.